The clone carrying this T cell receptor (beta chain) was detected once. Its specificity is not known. This sample also contains other DNA sequences that code for the same CDR3. This record comes from a study of shared clonotypes between healthy human individuals. Trimming left V 2 bases short and J 6 bases short, with 2 bases between. Germline loops: CDR1 GTSNPN, CDR2 SVGIG (reference sequence). The CDR3 extends over 10 amino acids. Overall study results and limits: Despite large depth, sorted-subset datasets appeared incompletely sequenced. In having few donors, the study represented limited genetic and exposure-history diversity. Around 5% was the fraction of naive CD4 clonotypes found shared across a handful of donors.

Execution of the assay was at deep level. Sequenced by immunoSEQ multiplex PCR; TCRdb stores in-frame clones only, minus some. The table records millions of clones, 95% of them present only once. This receptor was identified in a man aged 18 to 29 in good health. This chain joins TRBV30 and TRBJ2-1; D remains unclear. The sample taken for sequencing was naive CD4+ T cells sorted from blood. Subset meaning: CD45RA+ positively selected. The CDR3, as DNA: TGTGCCTGGAGTAGCAATGAGCAGTTCTTC. Translated, it gives CAWSSNEQFF.